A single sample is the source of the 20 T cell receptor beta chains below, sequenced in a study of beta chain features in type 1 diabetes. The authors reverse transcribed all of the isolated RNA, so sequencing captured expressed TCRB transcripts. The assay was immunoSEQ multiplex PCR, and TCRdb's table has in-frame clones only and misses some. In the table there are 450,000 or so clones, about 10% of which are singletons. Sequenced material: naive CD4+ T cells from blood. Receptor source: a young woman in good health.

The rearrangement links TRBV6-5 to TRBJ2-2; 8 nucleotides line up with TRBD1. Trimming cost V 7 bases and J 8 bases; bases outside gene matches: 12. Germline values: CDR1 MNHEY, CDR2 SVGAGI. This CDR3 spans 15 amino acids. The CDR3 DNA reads TGTGCCAGCATCCCGGACAGGGCAGGGAGGGGGGAGCTGTTTTTT. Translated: CASIPDRAGRGELFF.

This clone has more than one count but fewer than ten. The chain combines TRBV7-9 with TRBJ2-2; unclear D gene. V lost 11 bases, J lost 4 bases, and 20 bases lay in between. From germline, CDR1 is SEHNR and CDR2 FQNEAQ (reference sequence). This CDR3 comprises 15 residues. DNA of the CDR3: TGTGCCGTTCACTTCAGCCTACCGGGCACCGGGGAGCTGTTTTTT. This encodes CAVHFSLPGTGELFF.

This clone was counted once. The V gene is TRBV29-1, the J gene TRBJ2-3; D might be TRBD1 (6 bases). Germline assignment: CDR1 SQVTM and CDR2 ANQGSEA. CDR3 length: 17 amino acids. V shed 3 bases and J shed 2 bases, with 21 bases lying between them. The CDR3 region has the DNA TGCAGCGTTGATGGGGTAAGGGGGAAGTGGGCCACAGATACGCAGTATTTT. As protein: CSVDGVRGKWATDTQYF.

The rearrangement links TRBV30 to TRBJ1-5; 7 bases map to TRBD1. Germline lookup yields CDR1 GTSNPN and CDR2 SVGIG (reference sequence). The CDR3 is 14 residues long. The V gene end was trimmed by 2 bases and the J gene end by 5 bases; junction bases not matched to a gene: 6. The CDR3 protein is CAWSITGADQPQHF. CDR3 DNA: TGTGCCTGGAGTATTACAGGGGCGGATCAGCCCCAGCATTTT.

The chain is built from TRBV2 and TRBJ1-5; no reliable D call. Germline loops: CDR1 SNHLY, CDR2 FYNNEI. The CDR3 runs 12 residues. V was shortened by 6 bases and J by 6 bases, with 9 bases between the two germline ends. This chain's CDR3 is CASRDSTQPQHF. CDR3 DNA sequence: TGTGCCAGCAGGGACTCTACTCAGCCCCAGCATTTT.

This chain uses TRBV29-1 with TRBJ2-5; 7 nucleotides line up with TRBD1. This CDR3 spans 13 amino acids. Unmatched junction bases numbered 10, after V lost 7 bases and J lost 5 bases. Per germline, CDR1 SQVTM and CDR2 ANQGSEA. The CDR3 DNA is TGCAGCGGTTTACAGGGGTTAGGGGAGACCCAGTACTTC. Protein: CSGLQGLGETQYF.

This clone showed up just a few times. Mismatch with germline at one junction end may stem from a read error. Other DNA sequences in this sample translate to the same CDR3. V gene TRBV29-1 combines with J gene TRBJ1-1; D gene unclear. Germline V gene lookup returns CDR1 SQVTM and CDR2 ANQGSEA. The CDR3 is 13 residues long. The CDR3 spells CSVEGRMNTEAFF. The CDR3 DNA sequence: TGCAGCGTAGAAGGACGGATGAACACTGAAGCTTTCTTT.

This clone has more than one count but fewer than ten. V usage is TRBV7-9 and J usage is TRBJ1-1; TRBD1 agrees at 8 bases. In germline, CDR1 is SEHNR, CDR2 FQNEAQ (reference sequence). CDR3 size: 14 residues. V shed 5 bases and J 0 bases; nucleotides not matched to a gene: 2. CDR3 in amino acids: CASSADRVNTEAFF. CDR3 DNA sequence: TGTGCCAGCAGCGCGGACAGGGTGAACACTGAAGCTTTCTTT.

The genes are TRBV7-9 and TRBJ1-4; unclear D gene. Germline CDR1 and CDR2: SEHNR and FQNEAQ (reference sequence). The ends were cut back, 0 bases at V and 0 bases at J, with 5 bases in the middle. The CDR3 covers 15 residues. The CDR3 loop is CASSLAQATNEKLFF. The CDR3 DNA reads TGTGCCAGCAGCTTAGCACAAGCAACTAATGAAAAACTGTTTTTT.

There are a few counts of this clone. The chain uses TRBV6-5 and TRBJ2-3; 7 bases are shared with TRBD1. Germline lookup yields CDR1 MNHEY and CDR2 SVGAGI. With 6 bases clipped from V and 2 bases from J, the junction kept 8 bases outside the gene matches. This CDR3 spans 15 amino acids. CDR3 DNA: TGTGCCAGCAGACAAACAGGGGTTAACACAGATACGCAGTATTTT. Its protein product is CASRQTGVNTDTQYF.

CDR3 nucleotides: TGTGCCAGCAGCGTCCTACCTAGCGGAAACACAGATACGCAGTATTTT. Its protein is CASSVLPSGNTDTQYF. V gene TRBV9 combines with J gene TRBJ2-3; 7 bases line up with TRBD2. In germline, CDR1 is SGDLS, CDR2 YYNGEE. V shed 2 bases and J 2 bases; nucleotides not matched to a gene: 8. This CDR3 spans 16 amino acids.

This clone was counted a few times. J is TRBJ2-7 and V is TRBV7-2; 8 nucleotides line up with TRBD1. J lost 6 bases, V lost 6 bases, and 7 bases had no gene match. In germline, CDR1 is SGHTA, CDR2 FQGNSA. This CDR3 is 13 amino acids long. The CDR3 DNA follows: TGTGCCAGCAGGTTGGACAGGGACCGCGAGCAGTACTTC. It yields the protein CASRLDRDREQYF.

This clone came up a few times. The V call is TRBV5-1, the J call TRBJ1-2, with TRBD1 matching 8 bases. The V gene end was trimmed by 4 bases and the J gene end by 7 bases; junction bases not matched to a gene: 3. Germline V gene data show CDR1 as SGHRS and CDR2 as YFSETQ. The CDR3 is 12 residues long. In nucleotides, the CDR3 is TGCGCCAGCAGCCTGGACAGGGCTGGCTACACCTTC. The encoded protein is CASSLDRAGYTF. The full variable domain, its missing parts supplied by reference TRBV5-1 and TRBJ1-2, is KAGVTQTPRYLIKTRGQQVTLSCSPISGHRSVSWYQQTPGQGLQFLFEYFSETQRNKGNFPGRFSGRQFSNSRSEMNVSTLELGDSALYLCASSLDRAGYTFGSGTRLTVV.

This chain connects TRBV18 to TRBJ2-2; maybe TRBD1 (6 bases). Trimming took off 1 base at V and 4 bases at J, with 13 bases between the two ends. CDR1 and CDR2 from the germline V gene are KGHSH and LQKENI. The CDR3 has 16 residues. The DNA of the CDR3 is TGTGCCAGCTCACCACGGCAGGGGACGAGCACCGGGGAGCTGTTTTTT. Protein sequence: CASSPRQGTSTGELFF. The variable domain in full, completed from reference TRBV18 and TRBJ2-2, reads NAGVMQNPRHLVRRRGQEARLRCSPMKGHSHVYWYRQLPEEGLKFMVYLQKENIIDESGMPKERFSAEFPKEGPSILRIQQVVRGDSAAYFCASSPRQGTSTGELFFGEGSRLTVL.

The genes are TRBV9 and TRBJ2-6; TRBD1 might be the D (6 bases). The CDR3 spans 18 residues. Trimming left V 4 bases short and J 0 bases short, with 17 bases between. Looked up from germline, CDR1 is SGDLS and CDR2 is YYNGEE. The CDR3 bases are TGTGCCAGCAGCTTCCGATCGGACAGCTTCTCTGGGGCCAACGTCCTGACTTTC. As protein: CASSFRSDSFSGANVLTF.

The CDR3 coding sequence is TGTGCCAGCAGCTTAAGGTGGAGTCCCGAGTTGACTGAAGCTTTCTTT. Amino acid sequence: CASSLRWSPELTEAFF. The V call is TRBV7-2, the J call TRBJ1-1, with no clear D. Trimming shortened V by 2 bases and J by 5 bases, and 18 bases separated the two germline ends. Germline lookup yields CDR1 SGHTA and CDR2 FQGNSA. The CDR3 is 16 amino acids. Variable domain in full (rest from reference TRBV7-2 and TRBJ1-1): GAGVSQSPSNKVTEKGKDVELRCDPISGHTALYWYRQSLGQGLEFLIYFQGNSAPDKSGLPSDRFSAERTGGSVSTLTIQRTQQEDSAVYLCASSLRWSPELTEAFFGQGTRLTVV.

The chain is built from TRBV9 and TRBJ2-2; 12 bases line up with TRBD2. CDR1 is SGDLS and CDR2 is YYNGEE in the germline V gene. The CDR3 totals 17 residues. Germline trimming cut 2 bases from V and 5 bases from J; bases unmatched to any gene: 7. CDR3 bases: TGTGCCAGCAGCGTGACTAGCGGGAGTGTGAGGACCGGGGAGCTGTTTTTT. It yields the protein CASSVTSGSVRTGELFF.

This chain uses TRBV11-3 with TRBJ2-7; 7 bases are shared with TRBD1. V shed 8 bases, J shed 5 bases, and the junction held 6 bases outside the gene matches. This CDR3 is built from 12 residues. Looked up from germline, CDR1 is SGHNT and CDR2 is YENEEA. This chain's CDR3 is CASQTGFDEQYF. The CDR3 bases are TGTGCCAGCCAGACAGGGTTCGACGAGCAGTACTTC.

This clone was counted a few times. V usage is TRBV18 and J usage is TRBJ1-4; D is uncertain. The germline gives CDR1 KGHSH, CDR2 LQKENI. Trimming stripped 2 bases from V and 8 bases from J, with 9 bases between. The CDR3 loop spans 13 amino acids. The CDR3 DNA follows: TGTGCCAGCTCACCATCCTCCCGGGAAAAACTGTTTTTT. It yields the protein CASSPSSREKLFF. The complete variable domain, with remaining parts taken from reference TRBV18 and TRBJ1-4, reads NAGVMQNPRHLVRRRGQEARLRCSPMKGHSHVYWYRQLPEEGLKFMVYLQKENIIDESGMPKERFSAEFPKEGPSILRIQQVVRGDSAAYFCASSPSSREKLFFGSGTQLSVL.

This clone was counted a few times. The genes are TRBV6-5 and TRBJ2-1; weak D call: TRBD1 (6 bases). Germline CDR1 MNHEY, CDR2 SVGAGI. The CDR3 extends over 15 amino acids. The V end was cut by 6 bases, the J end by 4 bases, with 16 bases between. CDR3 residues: CASSDLTGTYNEQFF. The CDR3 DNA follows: TGTGCCAGCAGCGATCTAACAGGGACGTACAATGAGCAGTTCTTC.